Shown below are 20 T cell receptor beta chains from a single sample sequenced in a study of CD8 T cells in Susac syndrome (dated by TCRdb to between 2018 and 2021). The library was prepared using the immunoSEQ multiplex PCR assay. RNA was extracted with the RNeasy kit and 0.5 to 1 ug was reverse transcribed using random hexamers. The public reads were reanalyzed by TCRdb: fastp trimming at Q25, MiXCR alignment, in-frame beta chains only. All rows with the same CDR3 protein become a single entry with the most common DNA and genes. Here the sample has about 90,000 distinct CDR3 sequences; approximately 92% occur a single time. Approximately 0.31% of the sample is in the top ten clones. The sample comprised CD8+ T cells from PBMCs. The receptor set was obtained from a human donor in good health.

This clonotype was found once. The chain carries TRBV30 and TRBJ1-6, with 11 positions matching TRBD1. Germline V CDR1 and CDR2: GTSNPN, SVGIG (reference sequence). V dropped 0 bases and J dropped 6; count of bases not matched to a gene: 1. The CDR3 covers 15 residues. The CDR3 bases are TGTGCCTGGAGTGTTGGACAGGGGGCTAATTCACCCCTCCACTTT. Translating it yields CAWSVGQGANSPLHF. Using reference TRBV30 and TRBJ1-6 for the parts outside the CDR3, the full variable domain is SQTIHQWPATLVQPVGSPLSLECTVEGTSNPNLYWYRQAAGRGLQLLFYSVGIGQISSEVPQNLSASRPQDRQFILSSKKLLLSDSGFYLCAWSVGQGANSPLHFGNGTRLTVT.

The rearrangement uses TRBV7-6 and TRBJ2-1, with TRBD2 matching over 9 bases. Unmatched junction bases numbered 3, after V lost 3 bases and J lost 6 bases. Germline assignment: CDR1 SGHVS and CDR2 FNYEAQ. The CDR3 is made up of 14 amino acids. The CDR3 region has the DNA TGTGCCAGCAGCTTCCCTAGCGGGGTCAATGAGCAGTTCTTC. This translates into CASSFPSGVNEQFF.

The CDR3, as DNA: TGTGCCAGCAGCGGGACCACTGAAGCTTTCTTT. Translating gives CASSGTTEAFF. This rearrangement joins TRBV2 to TRBJ1-1; the D gene is possibly TRBD1 (5 bases). CDR1 and CDR2 (germline): SNHLY, FYNNEI. This CDR3 has 11 amino acids. The V gene lost 6 bases and the J gene lost 4 bases, with 6 bases spanning the gap.

This clonotype was recorded once. DNA of the CDR3: TGTGCCAGCAGCCTACGACTAGCGGGGGATCCGGAGACCCAGTACTTC. This encodes CASSLRLAGDPETQYF. This chain joins TRBV7-8 and TRBJ2-5; 12 bases are shared with TRBD2. Trimming at V came to 5 bases and at J to 5 bases, leaving 9 bases not matched to a gene. The CDR3 loop spans 16 amino acids. Germline V lookup: CDR1 SGHVS, CDR2 FQNEAQ.

This chain links TRBV6-5 with TRBJ1-5, with 7 bases matching TRBD1. This CDR3 comprises 14 residues. In germline, CDR1 is MNHEY, CDR2 SVGAGI. Trimming at V came to 4 bases and at J to 7 bases, leaving 7 bases not matched to a gene. The CDR3 region has the DNA TGTGCCAGCAGTTCCGGCAGGGGGAGACAGCCCCAGCATTTT. It is translated as CASSSGRGRQPQHF.

This chain links TRBV28 with TRBJ2-5; unclear D gene. CDR1 is MDHEN and CDR2 is SYDVKM in the germline V gene. V was clipped by 3 bases and J by 2 bases, with 7 bases between them. The CDR3 covers 13 residues. The CDR3 protein is CASSLRQQETQYF. CDR3 DNA: TGTGCCAGCAGTTTGAGGCAGCAAGAGACCCAGTACTTC.

The chain joins TRBV12-3 or TRBV12-4 to TRBJ2-3; 13 bases map to TRBD2. The CDR3 extends over 15 amino acids. Trimming at V came to 7 bases and at J to 6 bases, leaving 7 bases not matched to a gene. Written as DNA, the CDR3 is TGTGCCAGCACCCAACTAGCGGGGGGGTTGGATACGCAGTATTTT. Translated, it gives CASTQLAGGLDTQYF.

The J gene is TRBJ2-2, the V gene TRBV6-4; D not certain. Germline V gene sequence: CDR1 MRHNA, CDR2 SNTAGT. The germline V and J ends were trimmed by 3 bases and 4 bases, with 6 bases remaining between them. The CDR3 spans 13 residues. The DNA of the CDR3 is TGTGCCAGCAGTGAGGATTCCACCGGGGAGCTGTTTTTT. The encoded protein is CASSEDSTGELFF.

The gene calls are TRBV7-6 and TRBJ1-6; D not certain. In germline, CDR1 is SGHVS, CDR2 FNYEAQ. The CDR3 contains 14 residues. Trimming stripped 0 bases from V and 7 bases from J, with 7 bases between. CDR3 DNA sequence: TGTGCCAGCAGCTTAGCGGCCGCGAATTCACCCCTCCACTTT. Translation: CASSLAAANSPLHF.

This chain links TRBV20-1 with TRBJ2-7; weak D call: TRBD2 (7 bases). This CDR3 is 14 amino acids long. Trimming pared 0 bases from V and 4 bases from J, leaving 13 bases between. CDR1 is DFQATT and CDR2 is SNEGSKA in the germline V gene (reference sequence). The CDR3 reads CSAREAGAPYEQYF. CDR3 sequence (DNA): TGCAGTGCTAGAGAGGCGGGGGCCCCATACGAGCAGTACTTC.

In its sample, this clonotype was seen a few times. The chain is built from TRBV20-1 and TRBJ2-7; D gene unclear. The CDR3 is 12 residues long. Germline CDR1 DFQATT, CDR2 SNEGSKA (reference sequence). Deletions cut 0 bases from V and 2 bases from J, with 5 bases between. The CDR3 protein is CSARDAAYEQYF. CDR3 nucleotides: TGCAGTGCTAGAGATGCGGCCTACGAGCAGTACTTC.

V and J are TRBV27 and TRBJ1-3; D unclear. The CDR3 contains 15 residues. The V and J ends lost 3 bases and 3 bases respectively, with 12 bases between them. Germline-derived CDR1 and CDR2 are MNHEY and SMNVEV (reference sequence). In nucleotides, the CDR3 is TGTGCCAGCAGTTTTTCTCTTGGAGGTGGAAACACCATATATTTT. This sequence encodes CASSFSLGGGNTIYF.

The chain joins TRBV19 to TRBJ2-7; the match to TRBD1 covers 7 bases. CDR1 is LNHDA and CDR2 is SQIVND in the germline V gene (reference sequence). J was trimmed by 3 bases and V by 5 bases; bases with no gene match: 10. The CDR3 is 15 amino acids. The CDR3, as DNA: TGTGCCAGTAGTGCCGCGACAGGGAACTACTACGAGCAGTACTTC. It encodes CASSAATGNYYEQYF.

This clonotype was detected once. J is TRBJ1-1 and V is TRBV19; D call uncertain. Trimming took 8 bases from V and 4 from J, leaving 11 bases between them. The germline CDR1 and CDR2 sequences are LNHDA and SQIVND (reference sequence). CDR3 length: 12 residues. Here the CDR3 reads CASWRVVTEAFF. The CDR3 nucleotides are TGTGCCAGTTGGAGGGTTGTCACTGAAGCTTTCTTT.

The chain uses TRBV7-9 and TRBJ2-1; perhaps TRBD2 as D (6 bases). The germline V and J ends were trimmed by 5 bases and 8 bases, with 16 bases remaining between them. The germline gives CDR1 SEHNR, CDR2 FQNEAQ (reference sequence). The CDR3 loop spans 14 amino acids. CDR3 DNA sequence: TGTGCCAGCAGCCCGGTTATTTCGGGGGATGAGCAGTTCTTC. This translates into CASSPVISGDEQFF.

V gene TRBV7-6 combines with J gene TRBJ1-1; a weak D match, TRBD1 (5 bases). Deletions cut 3 bases from V and 6 bases from J, with 14 bases between. CDR3 size: 14 residues. Germline V gene sequence: CDR1 SGHVS, CDR2 FNYEAQ. The CDR3 nucleotides read TGTGCCAGCAGCTTTGGGGGATTAAAGGCTGAAGCTTTCTTT. It specifies CASSFGGLKAEAFF. Using reference TRBV7-6 and TRBJ1-1 for the parts outside the CDR3, the full variable domain is GAGVSQSPRYKVTKRGQDVALRCDPISGHVSLYWYRQALGQGPEFLTYFNYEAQQDKSGLPNDRFSAERPEGSISTLTIQRTEQRDSAMYRCASSFGGLKAEAFFGQGTRLTVV.

V usage is TRBV6-5 and J usage is TRBJ2-1, with 8 bases fitting TRBD2. The length of the CDR3 is 14 residues. V lost 2 bases to trimming and J lost 10 bases; unmatched junction nucleotides: 7. CDR1 MNHEY and CDR2 SVGAGI come from the germline V gene. The CDR3 DNA sequence: TGTGCCAGCAGTTACGCGGGGTTAGCGGGGGAGCAGTTCTTC. Protein product: CASSYAGLAGEQFF.

This clonotype was observed a single time. The genes are TRBV2 and TRBJ2-5, with 10 bases matching TRBD2. V lost 7 bases and J lost 5; bases outside the gene matches: 4. CDR3 length: 13 amino acids. CDR1 is SNHLY, CDR2 FYNNEI, per germline. The CDR3 is CASNLAGAETQYF. CDR3 coding DNA: TGTGCCAGCAACCTAGCGGGGGCGGAGACCCAGTACTTC.

This clonotype was counted a single time. The chain combines TRBV4-1 with TRBJ1-2; D gene uncertain. The CDR3 sequence is 15 residues long. Germline CDR1 reads MGHRA; CDR2 reads YSYEKL. Trimming took 1 base from V and 4 from J, leaving 13 bases between them. The CDR3 here is CASSQGADGLYGYTF. The CDR3 bases are TGCGCCAGCAGCCAAGGAGCGGACGGGCTCTATGGCTACACCTTC.

V is TRBV6-1 and J is TRBJ1-5; maybe TRBD1 (6 bases). V lost 8 bases and J lost 4, with 9 bases in between. Germline CDR1 is MNHNS and CDR2 is SASEGT. The CDR3 spans 12 residues. This chain's CDR3 is CASQGGNQPQHF. The CDR3 DNA follows: TGTGCCAGCCAAGGGGGGAATCAGCCCCAGCATTTT.